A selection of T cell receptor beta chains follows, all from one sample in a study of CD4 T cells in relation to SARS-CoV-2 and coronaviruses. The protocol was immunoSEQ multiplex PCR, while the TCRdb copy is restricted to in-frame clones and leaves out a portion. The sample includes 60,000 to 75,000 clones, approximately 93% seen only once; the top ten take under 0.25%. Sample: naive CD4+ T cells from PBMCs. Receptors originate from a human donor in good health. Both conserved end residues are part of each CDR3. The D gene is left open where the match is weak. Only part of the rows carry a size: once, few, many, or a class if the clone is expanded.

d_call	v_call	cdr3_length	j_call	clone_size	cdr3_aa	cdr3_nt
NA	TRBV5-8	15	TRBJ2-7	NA	CASSSRARGVYEQYF	TGTGCCAGCAGCTCCCGGGCCAGGGGGGTCTACGAGCAGTACTTC
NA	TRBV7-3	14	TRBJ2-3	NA	CASSPHRDADTQYF	TGTGCCAGCAGCCCACACAGGGATGCGGATACGCAGTATTTT
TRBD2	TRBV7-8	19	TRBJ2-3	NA	CASTLTSVTDRGGTDTQYF	TGTGCCAGCACCCTGACTAGCGTGACTGATCGGGGGGGGACAGATACGCAGTATTTT
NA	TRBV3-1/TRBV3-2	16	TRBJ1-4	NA	CASSPSWLATNEKLFF	TGTGCCAGCAGTCCCAGTTGGCTCGCAACTAATGAAAAACTGTTTTTT
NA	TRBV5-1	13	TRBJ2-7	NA	CASSLGRFGEQYF	TGCGCCAGCAGCTTGGGCCGGTTTGGGGAGCAGTACTTC
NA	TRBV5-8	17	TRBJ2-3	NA	CASSMARAAVNTDTQYF	TGTGCCAGCAGCATGGCCCGTGCAGCGGTGAACACAGATACGCAGTATTTT
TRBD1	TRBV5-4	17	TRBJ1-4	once	CASSLGQGAWTNEKLFF	TGTGCCAGCAGCTTGGGACAGGGGGCTTGGACTAATGAAAAACTGTTTTTT
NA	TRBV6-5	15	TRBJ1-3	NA	CASSYGRASGNTIYF	TGTGCCAGCAGTTACGGGAGGGCCTCAGGAAACACCATATATTTT
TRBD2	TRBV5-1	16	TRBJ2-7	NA	CASSLWPSGNNYEQYF	TGCGCCAGCAGCTTGTGGCCTAGCGGTAACAACTACGAGCAGTACTTC
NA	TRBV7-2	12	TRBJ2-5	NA	CASSLELETQYF	TGTGCCAGCAGCTTAGAATTGGAGACCCAGTACTTC
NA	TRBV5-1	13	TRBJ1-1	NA	CASSLEGVAEAFF	TGCGCCAGCAGCTTGGAGGGAGTCGCTGAAGCTTTCTTT
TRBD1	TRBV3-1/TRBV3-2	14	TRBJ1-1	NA	CASSPTGVGTEAFF	TGTGCCAGCAGCCCTACAGGGGTCGGGACTGAAGCTTTCTTT
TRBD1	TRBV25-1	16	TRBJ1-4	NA	CASSEILRTGTEKLFF	TGTGCCAGCAGTGAAATTCTTCGGACAGGGACTGAAAAACTGTTTTTT
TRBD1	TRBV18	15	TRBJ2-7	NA	CASSPRDRASYEQYF	TGTGCCAGCTCACCCCGGGACAGGGCCTCCTACGAGCAGTACTTC
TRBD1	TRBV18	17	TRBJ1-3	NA	CASSPPKDRVIGNTIYF	TGTGCCAGCTCACCGCCAAAAGACAGGGTGATAGGAAACACCATATATTTT
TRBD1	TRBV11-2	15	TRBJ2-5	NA	CASSFRQGVVETQYF	TGTGCCAGCAGCTTCCGACAGGGCGTCGTAGAGACCCAGTACTTC
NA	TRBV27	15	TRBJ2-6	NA	CASRTGNSGANVLTF	TGTGCCAGCAGAACAGGAAACTCTGGGGCCAACGTCCTGACTTTC
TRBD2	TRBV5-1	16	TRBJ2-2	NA	CASSPSSGSKVGELFF	TGCGCCAGCAGCCCATCTAGCGGGAGTAAGGTCGGGGAGCTGTTTTTT
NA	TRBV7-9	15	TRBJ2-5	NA	CASSNRGGGGETQYF	TGTGCCAGCAGCAACAGGGGAGGCGGAGGAGAGACCCAGTACTTC
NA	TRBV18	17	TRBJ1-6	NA	CASSPAWGGAYNSPLHF	TGTGCCAGCTCACCAGCCTGGGGAGGCGCCTATAATTCACCCCTCCACTTT
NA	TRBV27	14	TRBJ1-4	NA	CASSRSGVGEKLFF	TGTGCCAGCAGCCGATCAGGGGTTGGTGAAAAACTGTTTTTT
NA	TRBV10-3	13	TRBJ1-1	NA	CAISSPNQQEAFF	TGTGCCATCAGTTCGCCCAACCAACAGGAAGCTTTCTTT
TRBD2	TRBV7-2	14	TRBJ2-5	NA	CASSFQRGQETQYF	TGTGCCAGCAGTTTCCAGCGGGGCCAAGAGACCCAGTACTTC
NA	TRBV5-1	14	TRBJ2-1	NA	CASSPPTGGDEQFF	TGCGCCAGCAGCCCTCCGACGGGGGGCGATGAGCAGTTCTTC
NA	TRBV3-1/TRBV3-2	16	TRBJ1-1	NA	CASSQRGIPRRSEAFF	TGTGCCAGCAGCCAACGTGGAATCCCCCGACGGAGTGAAGCTTTCTTT
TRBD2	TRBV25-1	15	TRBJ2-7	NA	CASSEGLAGVREQYF	TGTGCCAGCAGTGAAGGTCTAGCGGGGGTAAGGGAGCAGTACTTC
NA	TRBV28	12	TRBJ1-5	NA	CASSFRHQPQHF	TGTGCCAGCAGTTTCCGTCACCAGCCCCAGCATTTT
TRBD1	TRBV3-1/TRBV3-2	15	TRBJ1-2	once	CASSPRQGMAYGYTF	TGTGCCAGCAGCCCACGACAGGGGATGGCCTATGGCTACACCTTC
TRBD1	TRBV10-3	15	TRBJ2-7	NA	CAISEKGQVSYEQYF	TGTGCCATCAGTGAAAAGGGACAGGTCTCCTACGAGCAGTACTTC
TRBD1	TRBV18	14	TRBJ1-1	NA	CASSPDRESTEAFF	TGTGCCAGCTCACCTGACAGGGAAAGCACTGAAGCTTTCTTT
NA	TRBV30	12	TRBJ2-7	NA	CAWSIIDYEQYF	TGTGCCTGGAGTATAATAGACTACGAGCAGTACTTC
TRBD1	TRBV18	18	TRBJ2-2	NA	CASSPDRTGGGDTGELFF	TGTGCCAGCTCACCAGATCGGACAGGGGGCGGGGACACCGGGGAGCTGTTTTTT
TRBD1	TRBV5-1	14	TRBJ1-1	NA	CASSLDRGQGEAFF	TGCGCCAGCAGCTTGGACAGGGGGCAGGGTGAAGCTTTCTTT
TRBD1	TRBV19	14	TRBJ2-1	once	CASSFSDRDNEQFF	TGTGCCAGTAGCTTTTCTGACAGGGACAATGAGCAGTTCTTC
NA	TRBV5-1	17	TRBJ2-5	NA	CASSRGIERSGEETQYF	TGCGCCAGCAGCAGGGGGATTGAGCGGTCAGGGGAAGAGACCCAGTACTTC
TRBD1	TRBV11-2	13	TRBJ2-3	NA	CASRDRAADTQYF	TGTGCCAGCAGGGACAGGGCGGCAGATACGCAGTATTTT
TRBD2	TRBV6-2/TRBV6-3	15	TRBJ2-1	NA	CASSLIAGSYNEQFF	TGTGCCAGCAGTTTAATAGCGGGCTCCTACAATGAGCAGTTCTTC
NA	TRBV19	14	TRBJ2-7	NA	CASSIAAGSYEQYF	TGTGCCAGTAGTATAGCGGCAGGGTCCTACGAGCAGTACTTC
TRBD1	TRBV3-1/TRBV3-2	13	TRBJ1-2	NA	CASSQSGGGGYTF	TGTGCCAGCAGCCAATCAGGGGGAGGTGGCTACACCTTC
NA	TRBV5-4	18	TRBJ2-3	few	CASSLGGSTPLVTDTQYF	TGTGCCAGCAGCTTGGGCGGATCGACTCCTCTCGTCACAGATACGCAGTATTTT
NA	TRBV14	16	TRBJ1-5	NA	CASRQASRDNNQPQHF	TGTGCCAGCAGGCAGGCGTCCCGGGACAACAATCAGCCCCAGCATTTT
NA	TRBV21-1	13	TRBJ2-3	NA	CASSKAYRDTQYF	TGTGCCAGCAGCAAAGCGTATAGAGATACGCAGTATTTT
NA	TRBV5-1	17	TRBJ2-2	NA	CASSLVLGSGGTGELFF	TGCGCCAGCAGCTTGGTACTGGGGAGCGGCGGCACCGGGGAGCTGTTTTTT
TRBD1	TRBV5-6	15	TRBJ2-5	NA	CASSLRAGGGETQYF	TGTGCCAGCAGCTTGAGGGCAGGGGGTGGTGAGACCCAGTACTTC
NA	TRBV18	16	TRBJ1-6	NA	CASSPQTLADNSPLHF	TGTGCCAGCTCACCCCAGACACTCGCGGATAATTCACCCCTCCACTTT
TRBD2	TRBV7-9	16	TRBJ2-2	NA	CASSLPASGGTGELFF	TGTGCCAGCAGCTTACCGGCTAGCGGGGGCACCGGGGAGCTGTTTTTT
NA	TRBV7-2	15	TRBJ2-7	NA	CASSLQGGTAYEQYF	TGTGCCAGCAGCTTACAAGGGGGAACCGCCTACGAGCAGTACTTC
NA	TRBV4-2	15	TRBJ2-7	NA	CASSSRIGTLYEQYF	TGTGCCAGCAGCTCCCGGATCGGGACACTCTACGAGCAGTACTTC
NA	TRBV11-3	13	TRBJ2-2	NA	CASSPSDGGELFF	TGTGCCAGCAGCCCCTCAGATGGGGGGGAGCTGTTTTTT
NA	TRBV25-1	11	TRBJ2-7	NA	CASREFYEQYF	TGTGCCAGCCGAGAGTTCTACGAGCAGTACTTC